Detailed here is one TCR beta chain. A few counts support this clonotype. Its antigen specificity is not known. Per-base qualities were not stored, and no clone one base away is much larger. Stable Graves' hyperthyroidism was defined as the absence of progression to ophthalmopathy over 18 months of follow-up. Hyperthyroidism patients were aged 18 to 65 years and newly diagnosed, with disease duration of less than 2 months. The study excluded patients with uncontrolled infections, other autoimmune diseases, pregnancy or lactation. Diagnoses were established on the basis of clinical symptoms, serum thyroxine and TRAb, thyroid ultrasound, and orbital computed tomography. PBMCs were separated from roughly 10 ml of fresh peripheral blood using Ficoll-Paque density gradient centrifugation. Total RNA was extracted using Trizol reagent, and RNA quality was assessed on an Agilent 2100 Bioanalyzer. These data originate in a study of T cells in Graves' hyperthyroidism and ophthalmopathy (dated by TCRdb to about 2019). For context, the study as a whole: Peripheral blood samples were taken at initial diagnosis, before any treatment was given. To identify TCR V-J signatures that set the groups apart, the researchers used a discovery cohort of more than 95 patients, made up of some 41 with Graves' ophthalmopathy and some 56 with stable Graves' hyperthyroidism. An independent validation cohort of around 19 hyperthyroidism patients and approximately 16 patients who later progressed to ophthalmopathy tested prospective prediction of ophthalmopathy. The 100 or so discovery patients were randomly split 7:3 into training and test sets. Thyroid tissue and blood T-cell repertoires from about six Graves' hyperthyroidism patients were also compared in the study. After blood sampling, hyperthyroidism patients were treated with methimazole at a starting dose of 30 mg daily, and ophthalmopathy patients were treated with high-dose intravenous methylprednisolone. TCR Vbeta CDR3 sequencing of approximately 140 peripheral blood samples (over 40 ophthalmopathy, around 80 hyperthyroidism and approximately 17 progressor patients) is reported in the paper.

The germline V gene (reference sequence) specifies SEHNR as CDR1 and FQNEAQ as CDR2. Including the terminal cysteine and phenylalanine, the CDR3 comprises 15 residues. Of all the DNA, just the CDR3 is kept, 45 bases in frame from base 1. Trimming takes 0 bases from V and 2 bases from J, and the germline ends sit 8 bases apart. The TCR beta CDR3 regions were amplified from RNA transcripts. A first-round RT-PCR of the TCR CDR3 used the HTBI primer set with the Qiagen OneStep RT-PCR kit. The libraries were constructed in a second round of multiplex PCR and then size-selected and purified. Paired-end sequencing of the libraries was performed with 100 bp reads on an Illumina HiSeq2000. The paper's processing steps were these. SOAPnuke was used to process the raw data, throwing out any read that contained adapters or uncalled bases, had a mean Phred below 15, or lacked an exact constant-primer or identifier match. High-quality paired reads were merged with COPE v1.2.5, and unique nucleotide sequences were defined as clonotypes. MiTCR v1.1 was used to align clonotypes to the IMGT TRBV, TRBD and TRBJ reference segments. The analysis included only V-J combinations with a frequency above 0.0001, which together covered around 99% of the repertoires. A TCS score was defined as the ratio of F50 (clonal expansion) to E x V (chaos), with BLOSUM62-based TCRdist applied between CDR3 peptides within each V-J. Welch's t-statistics and random forest reduced around 520 V-J features to under 15, which were used in a naive Bayes classifier (R e1071). TCRdb reran the public reads through fastp at Q25 and MiXCR, keeping productive beta chains. Each CDR3 protein gets just one entry, which takes the most common genes and DNA from the rows behind it. TCRdb, not the authors, supplied the V and J calls. The sample table shows about 700,000 distinct CDR3 sequences, and approximately 14% are seen once. The ten biggest clones cover around 9.6% of the sample.

Broad study findings and their caveats: Most expanded thyroid clonotypes (frequency above 0.001) were also found in blood, which suggests that blood repertoires may mirror thyroid immune responses. During validation, the model predicted progression to ophthalmopathy a median of around 6 months ahead of onset, with just under 71% sensitivity and 72.22% specificity. No statistical method was used to fix the sample size in advance, and group allocation was not hidden from the investigators. In cross-validation, a model built on a 13 V-J signature told ophthalmopathy apart from stable hyperthyroidism with 85% to 90% sensitivity and approximately 81% specificity, and in testing the same model reached 80%/75%.

The source is a woman aged 18 to 35 with Graves' hyperthyroidism. The receptor chain draws on TRBV7-9 and TRBJ2-1; a tentative D match to TRBD2 spans 5 bases. The sequencing input was blood. The CDR3 protein: CASSLATRTYNEQFF. The base sequence is TGTGCCAGCAGCTTAGCTACTAGGACCTACAATGAGCAGTTCTTC.